The text below deals with one T cell receptor beta chain. Seattle enrolled patients during active infection and tracked them longitudinally. The sample belongs to a study of blood T cell repertoires in COVID-19. Sequencing was performed with immunoSEQ multiplex PCR; in TCRdb, only in-frame clones are kept and a portion is missing. The data show some 110,000 clones, roughly 74% seen once. V was shortened by 2 bases and J by 0 bases, with 7 bases between the two germline ends. This CDR3 spans 14 amino acids. Germline lookup yields CDR1 MDHEN and CDR2 SYDVKM. This chain uses TRBV28 with TRBJ1-2; D is unresolved. What was sequenced was peripheral blood. The source is a man aged 80 or over with COVID-19, enrolled during active disease. Here the CDR3 DNA reads TGTGCCAGCAGTTTACCCCCAGCTAACTATGGCTACACCTTC. This encodes CASSLPPANYGYTF.